This TCR beta chain derives from a study of Ad26.COV2.S vaccination and SARS-CoV-2 variants. This CDR3 contains 18 residues. Germline CDR1 is LNHDA and CDR2 is SQIVND (reference sequence). V was pared by 6 bases and J by 6 bases, with 17 bases of the junction left unmatched. Noted treatment: roughly 18 received Ad26.COV2.S at low or high dose, single or two shots; about 5 received placebo; per-sample allocation not given. It was on day 63 after the first vaccine or placebo injection that samples were taken. Assay used: immunoSEQ multiplex PCR; TCRdb lists only in-frame clones, some missing. The sample includes about 400,000 clones, roughly 90% seen only once; the top ten take under 2%.

The gene calls are TRBV19 and TRBJ2-1; 10 bases align to TRBD2. The TCR originated in a person aged 18-65 years who received the Ad26.COV2.S COVID-19 vaccine or a placebo. Sample: peripheral blood, taken in a trial of Ad26.COV2.S vaccine versus placebo. CDR3 bases: TGTGCCAGTAGCCCACAACTGCATCTAGCGGGAGCGTTCAATGAGCAGTTCTTC. Protein: CASSPQLHLAGAFNEQFF.